Below, 25 T cell receptor beta chains from the same sample are listed, as sequenced in a study of radiotherapy plus CTLA-4 blockade in lung cancer (dated by TCRdb to the late 2010s). Receptor libraries were prepared by the immunoSEQ multiplex PCR assay. The table comes from immuneACCESS by way of TCRdb, which keeps in-frame sequences with V and J called. Part of the clones is missing from these tables; in studies checked, under half for an unresolved V gene and the rest for unknown reasons. The sample contains roughly 120,000 clones, about 83% of them found a single time. Clones ranked in the top ten supply roughly 5.2% of the sample. Specimen: peripheral blood, collected from a patient treated with radiotherapy plus ipilimumab. Receptors originate from a human donor with non-small cell lung cancer who had a partial response to radiotherapy plus ipilimumab.

This clone was seen a handful of times. V gene TRBV18 combines with J gene TRBJ1-1, with D possibly matching TRBD1 (6 bases). The CDR3 has 15 residues. V lost 4 bases and J lost 3, with 15 bases in between. Germline V gene data show CDR1 as KGHSH and CDR2 as LQKENI. The CDR3 spells CASSLTKGVDTEAFF. In DNA, the CDR3 is TGTGCCAGCTCACTAACTAAGGGGGTTGACACTGAAGCTTTCTTT.

The genes are TRBV6-1 and TRBJ2-7; D is possibly TRBD2 (5 bases). The V end lost 7 bases, the J end lost 0 bases, and 16 bases lay between the germline ends. Germline lookup yields CDR1 MNHNS and CDR2 SASEGT. The CDR3 totals 15 residues. The CDR3 DNA sequence: TGTGCCAGCACTCACCCCGGGGAGCTCTCCTACGAGCAGTACTTC. Encoded protein: CASTHPGELSYEQYF.

CDR3 residues: CASSPDRALGDGYTF. For the CDR3, the DNA is TGTGCCAGCAGTCCGGACAGGGCCTTAGGGGATGGCTACACCTTC. The chain carries TRBV28 and TRBJ1-2, with TRBD1 identical over 8 bases. V shed 5 bases and J 6 bases; nucleotides not matched to a gene: 11. The CDR3 sequence is 15 residues long. Germline CDR1 MDHEN, CDR2 SYDVKM.

This sequence joins TRBV30 and TRBJ1-5; the D is unclear. The CDR3 consists of 13 residues. The germline V and J ends were trimmed by 0 bases and 3 bases, with 6 bases remaining between them. Germline CDR1 reads GTSNPN; CDR2 reads SVGIG (reference sequence). CDR3 nucleotide sequence: TGTGCCTGGAGTGTAATAGTCAATCAGCCCCAGCATTTT. Its translation is CAWSVIVNQPQHF.

This clone was seen only a few times. This rearrangement joins TRBV5-1 to TRBJ1-5; possibly TRBD1 for D (6 bases). Germline CDR1 is SGHRS and CDR2 is YFSETQ. Trimming pared 0 bases from V and 5 bases from J, leaving 6 bases between. The CDR3 spans 13 residues. The CDR3 reads CASSLDRDQPQHF. DNA for the CDR3: TGCGCCAGCAGCTTGGACAGGGATCAGCCCCAGCATTTT.

This clone was counted a few times. This chain links TRBV18 with TRBJ1-1; 7 positions agree with TRBD1. V lost 1 base, J lost 8 bases, and 10 bases stayed unmatched. This CDR3 is built from 15 residues. Germline V gene sequence: CDR1 KGHSH, CDR2 LQKENI. CDR3 nucleotide sequence: TGTGCCAGCTCACCACGGCAGGGGGATCTTTCCGAAGCTTTCTTT. Translating gives CASSPRQGDLSEAFF.

The chain recombines TRBV6-5 with TRBJ2-3; 8 nucleotides agree with TRBD2. The V gene's germline CDR1 is MNHEY and CDR2 SVGAGI. V shed 0 bases, J shed 2 bases, and the junction held 1 base outside the gene matches. This CDR3 has 15 amino acids. The CDR3 DNA is TGTGCCAGCAGTTACTCAGGACTAGCCACAGATACGCAGTATTTT. This gives the protein CASSYSGLATDTQYF.

V and J are TRBV5-1 and TRBJ2-5; 14 nucleotides match TRBD2. Gene TRBJ2-7 matches the end of the DNA better, so the J call may be wrong. This CDR3 has 16 amino acids. From germline, CDR1 is SGHRS and CDR2 YFSETQ. The CDR3 nucleotides are TGCGCCAGCAGCCCGGGGACTAGCGGGAGATTTGACGAGCAGTACTTC. Its protein product is CASSPGTSGRFDEQYF.

The chain combines TRBV19 with TRBJ1-1; TRBD1 might be the D (5 bases). Germline V gene lookup returns CDR1 LNHDA and CDR2 SQIVND (reference sequence). Trimming removed 2 bases from V and 3 bases from J, with 16 bases in between. The CDR3 runs to 16 residues. The DNA of the CDR3 is TGTGCCAGTAGTATACGGCCAGGGTACCGGGACACTGAAGCTTTCTTT. It codes for CASSIRPGYRDTEAFF.

The chain employs TRBV7-2 and TRBJ1-5; D is undetermined. The CDR3 has 13 residues. V was cut by 5 bases and J by 0 bases, with 5 bases left in between. CDR1 is SGHTA and CDR2 is FQGNSA in the germline V gene. The CDR3 sequence is CASSTISNQPQHF. CDR3 sequence (DNA): TGTGCCAGCAGCACAATTAGCAATCAGCCCCAGCATTTT.

The chain combines TRBV18 with TRBJ1-4; D might be TRBD1 (6 bases). The ends were cut back, 5 bases at V and 4 bases at J, with 20 bases in the middle. Looked up from germline, CDR1 is KGHSH and CDR2 is LQKENI. This CDR3 has 17 residues. In DNA, the CDR3 is TGTGCCAGCTCAGAATTGGGGGCCCGGCGGCTTAATGAAAAACTGTTTTTT. Protein product: CASSELGARRLNEKLFF.

The gene calls are TRBV5-4 and TRBJ2-3; maybe TRBD2 (6 bases). The CDR3 runs 16 residues. CDR1 SGHNT and CDR2 YYREEE come from the germline V gene (reference sequence). V shed 4 bases and J shed 5 bases, with 20 bases lying between them. Written as DNA, the CDR3 is TGTGCCAGCAGCCGTTTCCCGGGCGGGATGGGAGATACGCAGTATTTT. Translation gives CASSRFPGGMGDTQYF.

This chain joins TRBV28 and TRBJ2-6, with a possible D match to TRBD1 (6 bases). V lost 2 bases and J 0 bases, leaving 8 bases between the germline ends. Germline-derived CDR1 and CDR2 are MDHEN and SYDVKM. This CDR3 has 16 amino acids. DNA of the CDR3: TGTGCCAGCAGTTTAGACAGGCACTCTGGGGCCAACGTCCTGACTTTC. Its protein is CASSLDRHSGANVLTF.

The chain is built from TRBV5-1 and TRBJ2-1, with a weak D call TRBD1 (6 bases). The germline V gene has CDR1 SGHRS and CDR2 YFSETQ. V was trimmed by 4 bases and J by 5 bases, leaving 10 bases between them. This CDR3 has 13 amino acids. For the CDR3, the DNA is TGCGCCAGCAGCATAGGACAGCACAATGAGCAGTTCTTC. Translation gives CASSIGQHNEQFF.

V and J are TRBV5-4 and TRBJ1-2; TRBD1 might be the D (6 bases). Trimming pared 3 bases from V and 8 bases from J, leaving 20 bases between. The V gene's germline CDR1 is SGHNT and CDR2 YYREEE (reference sequence). The CDR3 is 15 residues long. CDR3 in DNA: TGTGCCAGCAGCTCGCAAGGGGGGGCACCCTGGGGCTACACCTTC. Residues: CASSSQGGAPWGYTF.

The chain uses TRBV27 and TRBJ2-2, with 7 nucleotides matching TRBD1. Germline loops: CDR1 MNHEY, CDR2 SMNVEV (reference sequence). CDR3 length equals 15 residues. J lost 0 bases, V lost 6 bases, and 4 bases had no gene match. CDR3 nucleotide sequence: TGTGCCAGCAGGCCGGGACAGACGAACACCGGGGAGCTGTTTTTT. It specifies CASRPGQTNTGELFF.

The V gene is TRBV5-6, the J gene TRBJ1-5; 9 nucleotides align to TRBD1. Unmatched junction bases numbered 5, after V lost 4 bases and J lost 6 bases. The germline V gene encodes CDR1 SGHDT and CDR2 YYEEEE. This CDR3 is 14 amino acids long. CDR3: CASSSRDRAQPQHF. The DNA for the CDR3 is TGTGCCAGCAGCAGCCGGGACAGGGCTCAGCCCCAGCATTTT. The entire variable domain, with the rest obtained from reference TRBV5-6 and TRBJ1-5, is as follows: DAGVTQSPTHLIKTRGQQVTLRCSPKSGHDTVSWYQQALGQGPQFIFQYYEEEERQRGNFPDRFSGHQFPNYSSELNVNALLLGDSALYLCASSSRDRAQPQHFGDGTRLSIL.

The V call is TRBV4-2, the J call TRBJ2-5; 7 bases match TRBD1. V was clipped by 0 bases and J by 3 bases; unmatched bases: 7. Germline V gene data show CDR1 as LGHNA and CDR2 as YNFKEQ. The CDR3 length is 16 residues. The CDR3 protein is CASSQELRQGEETQYF. CDR3 coding DNA: TGTGCCAGCAGCCAAGAATTGAGGCAGGGGGAAGAGACCCAGTACTTC.

This clone has just a few counts. The genes are TRBV6-5 and TRBJ1-2, with a tentative D call TRBD1 (6 bases). There are 15 residues in the CDR3. CDR1 and CDR2 (germline): MNHEY, SVGAGI. V was clipped by 4 bases and J by 9 bases, with 21 bases between them. This CDR3 reads CASSFETGNTVSYTF. DNA of the CDR3: TGTGCCAGCAGTTTCGAGACAGGCAACACCGTTAGCTACACCTTC.

The V gene is TRBV10-3, the J gene TRBJ2-1; 10 nucleotides align to TRBD1. Germline trimming cut 2 bases from V and 10 bases from J; bases unmatched to any gene: 8. Germline CDR1 is ENHRY and CDR2 is SYGVKD. The CDR3 has 15 amino acids. DNA for the CDR3: TGTGCCATCAGTGAGAGGGACAGGGGATCAAGAGAGCAGTTCTTC. Protein sequence: CAISERDRGSREQFF.

The chain uses TRBV5-4 and TRBJ1-1; no definite D call. The V gene lost 4 bases and the J gene lost 8 bases, with 9 bases spanning the gap. The CDR3 sequence is 11 residues long. CDR1 SGHNT and CDR2 YYREEE come from the germline V gene (reference sequence). The CDR3 DNA follows: TGTGCCAGCAGCCAGGCAGGAGAAGCTTTCTTT. Amino acids: CASSQAGEAFF.

The rearrangement links TRBV7-8 to TRBJ2-5; 7 bases agree with TRBD1. V gave up 4 bases and J gave up 2 bases; unmatched junction bases: 13. The germline V gene encodes CDR1 SGHVS and CDR2 FQNEAQ. This CDR3 has 17 residues. This chain's CDR3 is CASSSGRFWGQQETQYF. The CDR3 bases are TGTGCCAGCAGCTCGGGACGATTTTGGGGACAGCAAGAGACCCAGTACTTC.

The chain employs TRBV28 and TRBJ2-7; no firm D call. Germline assignment: CDR1 MDHEN and CDR2 SYDVKM. The CDR3 contains 8 residues. The CDR3 coding sequence is TGTGCGCAGGACGAGCAGTACTTC. This gives the protein CAQDEQYF.

This clone has ten or more counts. The rearrangement uses TRBV10-3 and TRBJ1-5; weak D call: TRBD1 (5 bases). The V gene's germline CDR1 is ENHRY and CDR2 SYGVKD. The CDR3 is made up of 16 amino acids. V dropped 2 bases and J dropped 0 bases, with 11 bases sitting between them. This CDR3 is CAISETGGYSNQPQHF. The CDR3 coding sequence is TGTGCCATCAGTGAGACGGGGGGTTATAGCAATCAGCCCCAGCATTTT.

The gene calls are TRBV6-1 and TRBJ2-1; 9 bases are shared with TRBD1. Germline trimming cut 4 bases from V and 9 bases from J; bases unmatched to any gene: 10. The CDR3 has 15 amino acids. Germline V gene lookup returns CDR1 MNHNS and CDR2 SASEGT. CDR3 in DNA: TGTGCCAGCAGTGGGCGGGACAGGGATCATCGTGAGCAGTTCTTC. Translating gives CASSGRDRDHREQFF.